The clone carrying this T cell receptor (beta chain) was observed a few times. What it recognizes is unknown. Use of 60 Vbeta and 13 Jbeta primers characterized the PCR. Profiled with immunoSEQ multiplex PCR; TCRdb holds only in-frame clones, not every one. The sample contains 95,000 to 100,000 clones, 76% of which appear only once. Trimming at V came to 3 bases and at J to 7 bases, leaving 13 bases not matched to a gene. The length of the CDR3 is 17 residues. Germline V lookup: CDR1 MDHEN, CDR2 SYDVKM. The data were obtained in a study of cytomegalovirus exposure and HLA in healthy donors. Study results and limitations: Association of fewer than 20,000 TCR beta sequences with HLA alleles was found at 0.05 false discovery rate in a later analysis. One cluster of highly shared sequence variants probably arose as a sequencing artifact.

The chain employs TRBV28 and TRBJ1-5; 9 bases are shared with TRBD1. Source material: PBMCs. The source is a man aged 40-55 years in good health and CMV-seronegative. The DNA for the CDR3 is TGTGCCAGCAGTTTGGCGGGACAGGGTCCCCCCCGGCAGCCCCAGCATTTT. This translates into CASSLAGQGPPRQPQHF.